A single sample gave rise to the 24 T cell receptor beta chains below, sequenced in a study of T cell responses to AZD1222 COVID-19 vaccine. The table came from immunoSEQ multiplex PCR; TCRdb's copy has only in-frame clones and leaves some out. There are approximately 180,000 clones in the sample; 80% to 95% occur only once, and 1% lies in the top ten. Sequences were derived from peripheral blood, sampled 28 days after the second dose of the MenACWY control vaccine. The receptors originated from an adult who received the MenACWY meningococcal vaccine as a control.

This chain links TRBV12-5 with TRBJ2-6; no clear D. The CDR3 runs to 15 residues. V was cut by 2 bases and J by 1 base, with 6 bases left in between. In germline, CDR1 is LGHNT, CDR2 FRNRAP. The CDR3 DNA is TGTGCTAGTGGTTTGAAGACTTCTGGGGCCAACGTCCTGACTTTC. Its translation: CASGLKTSGANVLTF.

This sequence joins TRBV19 and TRBJ1-6; D gene unclear. V shed 8 bases and J shed 2 bases, with 7 bases lying between them. The germline CDR1 and CDR2 sequences are LNHDA and SQIVND (reference sequence). There are 13 residues in the CDR3. This chain's CDR3 is CASAVTYNSPLHF. DNA of the CDR3: TGTGCCAGTGCGGTTACCTATAATTCACCCCTCCACTTT.

The DNA of the CDR3 is TGTGCCTGGAGTGTGCAGGCAGATACGCAGTATTTT. This sequence encodes CAWSVQADTQYF. The chain couples TRBV30 to TRBJ2-3; D ambiguous. Trimming pared 0 bases from V and 4 bases from J, leaving 5 bases between. CDR1 is GTSNPN, CDR2 SVGIG, per germline (reference sequence). This CDR3 has 12 amino acids.

This chain links TRBV28 with TRBJ1-2, with TRBD1 matching over 7 bases. The CDR3 extends over 16 amino acids. With V trimmed by 6 bases and J by 4 bases, 14 bases remained unmatched. Germline-derived CDR1 and CDR2 are MDHEN and SYDVKM. Here the CDR3 reads CASSGGSAGGSYGYTF. The CDR3 region has the DNA TGTGCCAGCAGCGGAGGGTCGGCAGGGGGGTCCTATGGCTACACCTTC.

The chain joins TRBV27 to TRBJ2-7; 8 bases align to TRBD1. From germline, CDR1 is MNHEY and CDR2 SMNVEV (reference sequence). The CDR3 extends over 12 amino acids. J gave up 6 bases and V 7 bases, and 5 bases lay outside the gene matches. The CDR3 loop reads CASNQGAGEQYF. Written as DNA, the CDR3 is TGTGCCAGCAACCAGGGGGCCGGCGAGCAGTACTTC.

This sequence joins TRBV6-2 or TRBV6-3 and TRBJ1-2, with TRBD1 as a possible D gene (5 bases). Trimming removed 5 bases from V and 0 bases from J, with 10 bases in between. The CDR3 contains 14 residues. From germline, CDR1 is MNHEY and CDR2 SVGEGT. The CDR3 spells CASSHDSANYGYTF. The CDR3 nucleotides read TGTGCCAGCAGTCACGACAGTGCTAACTATGGCTACACCTTC.

CDR3 in DNA: TGTGCCAGCGCCGTCAGGGCATATGAGCAGTACTTC. Translated, it gives CASAVRAYEQYF. The chain carries TRBV6-6 and TRBJ2-7, with D perhaps matching TRBD1 (5 bases). CDR1 and CDR2 (germline): MNHNY, SVGAGI (reference sequence). The germline V and J ends were trimmed by 8 bases and 7 bases, with 15 bases remaining between them. The CDR3 is made up of 12 amino acids.

This clone turned up a few times. The chain joins TRBV7-9 to TRBJ1-6; no clear D. The germline gives CDR1 SEHNR, CDR2 FQNEAQ (reference sequence). The V and J ends lost 0 bases and 8 bases respectively, with 11 bases between them. This CDR3 has 15 residues. CDR3 coding DNA: TGTGCCAGCAGCTTAGCGGGCAGTCCCCATTCACCCCTCCACTTT. Its translation: CASSLAGSPHSPLHF.

V usage is TRBV5-1 and J usage is TRBJ1-3; D gene ambiguous. Trimming removed 2 bases at V and 4 bases at J, with 22 bases between. The CDR3 length is 18 residues. CDR1 is SGHRS and CDR2 is YFSETQ in the germline V gene. For the CDR3, the DNA is TGCGCCAGCAGCTTAAATAACGTCGCCGGAGATTACGGAAACACCATATATTTT. It yields the protein CASSLNNVAGDYGNTIYF.

The chain recombines TRBV27 with TRBJ2-1; 8 positions agree with TRBD2. The CDR3 contains 15 residues. Germline V lookup: CDR1 MNHEY, CDR2 SMNVEV (reference sequence). The V and J ends lost 3 bases and 4 bases, in that order; junction bases with no gene match: 5. CDR3 region: CASSLGAGGYNEQFF. Written as DNA, the CDR3 is TGTGCCAGCAGTTTGGGGGCGGGGGGTTACAATGAGCAGTTCTTC.

The J gene is TRBJ1-1, the V gene TRBV30; weak D call: TRBD1 (6 bases). The CDR3 sequence is 15 residues long. V was pared by 2 bases and J by 1 base, with 14 bases between. CDR1 GTSNPN and CDR2 SVGIG come from the germline V gene (reference sequence). CDR3: CAWSTGHNSNTEAFF. In DNA form, the CDR3 reads TGTGCCTGGAGTACGGGACATAACTCGAACACTGAAGCTTTCTTT.

This sequence joins TRBV29-1 and TRBJ2-2; D is possibly TRBD1 (5 bases). Trimming took off 4 bases at V and 5 bases at J, with 11 bases between the two ends. The CDR3 has 13 residues. Germline loops: CDR1 SQVTM, CDR2 ANQGSEA. The CDR3 DNA sequence: TGCAGCGTTGGAACAGGTGGGACCGGGGAGCTGTTTTTT. Translating it yields CSVGTGGTGELFF.

V and J are TRBV6-5 and TRBJ1-1; tentative D call: TRBD1 (5 bases). The germline V gene encodes CDR1 MNHEY and CDR2 SVGAGI. Trimming pared 0 bases from V and 4 bases from J, leaving 9 bases between. This CDR3 spans 14 amino acids. This CDR3 reads CASSYSQGSTEAFF. The CDR3 DNA follows: TGTGCCAGCAGTTACTCGCAGGGTTCCACTGAAGCTTTCTTT.

The chain recombines TRBV13 with TRBJ2-5; TRBD1 agrees at 11 bases. The CDR3 totals 16 residues. Unmatched junction bases numbered 10, after V lost 6 bases and J lost 4 bases. Germline CDR1 is PRHDT and CDR2 is FYEKMQ (reference sequence). In DNA form, the CDR3 reads TGTGCCAGCAGTCGAACCCCGGGACAGGGGGGAGAGACCCAGTACTTC. Translating gives CASSRTPGQGGETQYF.

This clone was seen only once. The CDR3 nucleotides are TGTGCCAGCAGCCAGGACGGACAGGGAGGATATGGCTACACCTTC. This codes for CASSQDGQGGYGYTF. The rearrangement uses TRBV3-1 (or the pseudogene TRBV3-2) and TRBJ1-2; 8 positions match TRBD1. This CDR3 comprises 15 residues. Germline V gives CDR1 LGHDT, CDR2 YNNKEL (reference sequence). Trimming cost V 3 bases and J 5 bases; bases outside gene matches: 8.

The chain recombines TRBV2 with TRBJ1-5, with a possible D match to TRBD1 (6 bases). Germline assignment: CDR1 SNHLY and CDR2 FYNNEI. V shed 6 bases and J shed 1 base, with 19 bases lying between them. The length of the CDR3 is 17 residues. The CDR3 nucleotides read TGTGCCAGCAGGGACAGTTGGGGGGTGGGAAGCAATCAGCCCCAGCATTTT. Translated: CASRDSWGVGSNQPQHF.

This clone was recorded only once. The chain employs TRBV28 and TRBJ1-5; no firm D call. The CDR3 is 12 amino acids. Trimming stripped 5 bases from V and 4 bases from J, with 6 bases between. Germline CDR1 MDHEN, CDR2 SYDVKM. CDR3 sequence reads: CASSLTNQPQHF. The CDR3 DNA sequence: TGTGCCAGCAGTCTGACAAATCAGCCCCAGCATTTT.

V and J are TRBV6-5 and TRBJ1-4, with TRBD1 matching 7 bases. Germline V gene data show CDR1 as MNHEY and CDR2 as SVGAGI. J lost 4 bases, V lost 4 bases, and 6 bases had no gene match. The CDR3 is 15 amino acids. Here the CDR3 reads CASSFGQANNEKLFF. CDR3 nucleotides: TGTGCCAGCAGTTTCGGACAGGCGAATAATGAAAAACTGTTTTTT.

The chain has TRBV12-3 or TRBV12-4 and TRBJ2-1, with D tentatively TRBD2 (6 bases). The CDR3 has 13 residues. With 8 bases removed from V and 10 bases from J, the gap between germline ends came to 18 bases. The CDR3 DNA is TGTGCCAGCCCCCCGCGACTAGTCGGGGAGCAGTTCTTC. Its translation: CASPPRLVGEQFF.

V gene TRBV19 combines with J gene TRBJ1-1; maybe TRBD1 (5 bases). The CDR3 contains 13 residues. Germline CDR1 reads LNHDA; CDR2 reads SQIVND (reference sequence). The V and J ends lost 6 bases and 1 base respectively, with 9 bases between them. CDR3 residues: CASSVTGNTEAFF. The CDR3 coding sequence is TGTGCCAGTAGCGTTACAGGGAACACTGAAGCTTTCTTT.

The chain employs TRBV7-9 and TRBJ1-6, with D perhaps TRBD1 (6 bases). V shed 2 bases and J shed 9 bases, with 11 bases lying between them. This CDR3 has 14 amino acids. CDR1 is SEHNR and CDR2 is FQNEAQ in the germline V gene (reference sequence). DNA for the CDR3: TGTGCCAGCAGCTTATACACAGGGAGTTCACCCCTCCACTTT. This translates into CASSLYTGSSPLHF.

The rearrangement links TRBV11-2 to TRBJ1-2; D gene unclear. Trimming removed 5 bases from V and 0 bases from J, with 13 bases in between. The length of the CDR3 is 15 residues. The germline V gene encodes CDR1 SGHAT and CDR2 FQNNGV. CDR3 DNA sequence: TGTGCCAGCAGCCAGATCGTTAAAGCTAACTATGGCTACACCTTC. Translating gives CASSQIVKANYGYTF.

The chain combines TRBV3-1 (or the pseudogene TRBV3-2) with TRBJ1-2; D not certain. The CDR3 covers 13 residues. Germline lookup yields CDR1 LGHDT and CDR2 YNNKEL (reference sequence). With 1 base removed from V and 12 bases from J, the gap between germline ends came to 15 bases. The CDR3 sequence is CASSQGGQSPHTF. The CDR3 coding sequence is TGTGCCAGCAGCCAAGGCGGGCAAAGTCCACACACCTTC.

The V gene is TRBV11-2, the J gene TRBJ1-1; no definite D call. Germline CDR1 and CDR2: SGHAT and FQNNGV. This CDR3 is built from 13 residues. V was clipped by 2 bases and J by 7 bases, with 11 bases between them. The CDR3 loop is CASSLPGPSEAFF. CDR3 bases: TGTGCCAGCAGCTTACCCGGACCGAGTGAAGCTTTCTTT.